The 4 T cell receptor beta chains in this list originate from one sample, sequenced in a study of blood T cells in healthy people across ages (dated by TCRdb to the mid-2010s). Library method: 5' RACE. Reads for this sample came from an Illumina HiSeq 2500. A second PCR of roughly 6 to 11 cycles was run with a J-beta primer mix and a sample-barcoded 5' primer. TCRdb passed the public sequencing reads through fastp at Q25 and MiXCR, retaining productive beta sequences. Rows are combined by CDR3 protein, so each entry shows the most common genes and DNA. The table for this sample lists hundreds of thousands of distinct CDR3 sequences; about 34% of them were counted only once. The ten largest account for approximately 15% of the sample. The sequencing input was blood. These receptor sequences come from a woman aged 80 or over in good health. Donor details come from another sample of the same person, matched by shared clones.

This clonotype was seen many times. The chain has TRBV20-1 and TRBJ1-2, with D maybe TRBD1 (5 bases). This CDR3 spans 14 amino acids. V gave up 5 bases and J gave up 3 bases, with 16 bases separating them. Germline CDR1 and CDR2: DFQATT and SNEGSKA (reference sequence). The CDR3 nucleotides are TGCAGTGCTGAGAGGGCAGGGCGGGACTATGGCTACACCTTC. It translates to CSAERAGRDYGYTF.

Notes on this clonotype: A much larger clone differs by one base, so this may be a read error. The CDR3 DNA is TGTGCCTGGAGTGTACTAGGAGGAGGGGATACGCAGTATTTT. This encodes CAWSVLGGGDTQYF. V and J are TRBV30 and TRBJ2-3; D possibly corresponds to TRBD2 (6 bases). V was clipped by 0 bases and J by 6 bases, with 13 bases between them. Germline lookup yields CDR1 GTSNPN and CDR2 SVGIG (reference sequence). This CDR3 comprises 14 residues. Supplemented by reference TRBV30 and TRBJ2-3, the full variable domain reads SQTIHQWPATLVQPVGSPLSLECTVEGTSNPNLYWYRQAAGRGLQLLFYSVGIGQISSEVPQNLSASRPQDRQFILSSKKLLLSDSGFYLCAWSVLGGGDTQYFGPGTRLTVL.

This clonotype appeared many times. Since a much larger clone is just one base distant, this may be a read error. V usage is TRBV19 and J usage is TRBJ2-5, with TRBD1 as a possible D gene (6 bases). V was trimmed by 4 bases and J by 11 bases, leaving 20 bases between them. Germline CDR1 and CDR2: LNHDA and SQIVND (reference sequence). This CDR3 comprises 14 residues. CDR3 nucleotides: TGTGCCAGTAGTACTACAGGGTCGGGCAATGAGCAGTACTTC. Amino acid sequence: CASSTTGSGNEQYF.

V gene TRBV7-3 combines with J gene TRBJ2-2; unclear D gene. Germline CDR1 SGHTA, CDR2 FQGTGA. V was pared by 5 bases and J by 6 bases, with 7 bases between. CDR3 length: 12 residues. The CDR3 nucleotides are TGTGCCAGCAGCCCTTGGGCCGGGGAGCTGTTTTTT. Protein product: CASSPWAGELFF.